Shown below are 7 T cell receptor beta chains from a single sample sequenced in a study of neoadjuvant anti-PD-1 for oral cavity cancer. Time point reported: after neoadjuvant nivolumab, at surgical resection. Profiling relied on immunoSEQ multiplex PCR, and the TCRdb table lists in-frame clones only, not all of them. Altogether about 14,000 clones are present, over 65% being singletons, with the ten largest covering 2% to 2.5%. The input for sequencing was PBMCs, taken after nivolumab (anti-PD-1) treatment. These receptors were collected from a person between 40 and 85 years old with oral cavity squamous cell carcinoma.

V is TRBV7-1 and J is TRBJ1-1; D call uncertain. TRBV7-1 is annotated as an ORF whose role is uncertain. Trimming left V 4 bases short and J 0 bases short, with 9 bases between. The CDR3 runs to 14 residues. For the CDR3, the DNA is TGTGCCAGCAGCTTACCCGGATTGAACACTGAAGCTTTCTTT. This sequence encodes CASSLPGLNTEAFF.

The chain joins TRBV11-2 to TRBJ2-3; D is possibly TRBD1 (5 bases). The germline V and J ends were trimmed by 1 base and 0 bases, with 11 bases remaining between them. Germline CDR1 reads SGHAT; CDR2 reads FQNNGV. The CDR3 loop spans 16 amino acids. Here the CDR3 reads CASSLGVGRSTDTQYF. Here the CDR3 DNA reads TGTGCCAGCAGCTTAGGAGTGGGGCGGAGCACAGATACGCAGTATTTT.

This clone occurred a few times. The chain uses TRBV2 and TRBJ1-5; D perhaps matches TRBD1 (5 bases). V was shortened by 5 bases and J by 4 bases, with 12 bases between the two germline ends. The germline V gene has CDR1 SNHLY and CDR2 FYNNEI. The CDR3 extends over 14 amino acids. The CDR3 reads CASSTQGTNQPQHF. In DNA, the CDR3 is TGTGCCAGCAGTACCCAGGGAACTAATCAGCCCCAGCATTTT.

The V gene is TRBV2, the J gene TRBJ1-4; 8 positions match TRBD1. CDR3 size: 15 residues. Germline V lookup: CDR1 SNHLY, CDR2 FYNNEI. J gave up 6 bases and V 5 bases, and 8 bases lay outside the gene matches. The chain's CDR3 is CASSPGQGGYEKLFF. The CDR3, as DNA: TGTGCCAGCAGTCCAGGACAGGGTGGTTATGAAAAACTGTTTTTT.

The chain has TRBV19 and TRBJ2-7; 8 nucleotides align to TRBD1. The CDR3 has 15 residues. Germline trimming cut 1 base from V and 5 bases from J; bases unmatched to any gene: 7. Germline-derived CDR1 and CDR2 are LNHDA and SQIVND (reference sequence). The CDR3 sequence is CASSIGTGNINEQYF. As DNA, the CDR3 is TGTGCCAGTAGTATAGGGACAGGGAATATCAACGAGCAGTACTTC.

The V call is TRBV4-1, the J call TRBJ1-2; 7 nucleotides align to TRBD1. V lost 4 bases to trimming and J lost 6 bases; unmatched junction nucleotides: 5. Germline V gene lookup returns CDR1 MGHRA and CDR2 YSYEKL. The CDR3 is made up of 13 amino acids. CDR3 DNA: TGCGCCAGCAGCCGACTTCAGGGGGATGGCTACACCTTC. Residues: CASSRLQGDGYTF.

The gene calls are TRBV7-9 and TRBJ1-4; D is undetermined. In germline, CDR1 is SEHNR, CDR2 FQNEAQ (reference sequence). This CDR3 is 11 amino acids long. V gave up 9 bases and J gave up 8 bases, with 10 bases separating them. The CDR3 DNA follows: TGTGCCAGTGGGAGTAACGAAAAACTGTTTTTT. Translating it yields CASGSNEKLFF.